The 2 T cell receptor beta chains given below trace back to one sample, sequenced in a study of blood T cell repertoires in COVID-19. Profiled with immunoSEQ multiplex PCR; TCRdb holds only in-frame clones, not every one. The sample lists roughly 300,000 clones; 89% were seen once. The sequenced sample consisted of peripheral blood. These receptors all come from a man younger than 30 who had recovered from COVID-19.

V gene TRBV27 combines with J gene TRBJ2-2; D not resolved. Germline CDR1 reads MNHEY; CDR2 reads SMNVEV (reference sequence). This CDR3 has 13 amino acids. Trimming cost V 3 bases and J 6 bases, with 8 bases left between them. CDR3 nucleotide sequence: TGTGCCAGCAGTTTCTCGGTTTCCGGGGAGCTGTTTTTT. Protein: CASSFSVSGELFF.

V usage is TRBV5-8 and J usage is TRBJ2-5; TRBD1 might be the D (7 bases). Germline-derived CDR1 and CDR2 are SGHTS and YDEGEE. V gave up 3 bases and J gave up 2 bases, with 14 bases separating them. The CDR3 extends over 15 amino acids. The CDR3 protein is CASSWRDSAQETQYF. CDR3 nucleotides: TGTGCCAGCAGCTGGAGGGACAGCGCTCAAGAGACCCAGTACTTC.